What follows are 11 T cell receptor beta chains derived from one specimen sequenced in a study of cytomegalovirus exposure and HLA in healthy donors. Here immunoSEQ multiplex PCR was the method, and the copy in TCRdb shows in-frame clones only, minus some. The sample shows a few hundred thousand clones, approximately 88% of them seen only once. Input material: PBMCs. These receptors came from a young woman in good health and CMV-seropositive.

The chain employs TRBV19 and TRBJ1-5, with a tentative D call TRBD1 (6 bases). Trimming took off 2 bases at V and 7 bases at J, with 27 bases between the two ends. From germline, CDR1 is LNHDA and CDR2 SQIVND (reference sequence). CDR3 size: 19 residues. CDR3 sequence (DNA): TGTGCCAGTAGTATAAGACTACAGGGTACTCATCCGATCGGACAGCCCCAGCATTTT. It is translated as CASSIRLQGTHPIGQPQHF.

The chain recombines TRBV12-2 with TRBJ1-5; the D call in the table, TRBD1, was not verified against the DNA. TRBV12-2 is classified as a pseudogene. The CDR3 runs 14 residues. Here the CDR3 DNA reads TGTGCAAGTCGCTCTCCAACAGGGAACCAGCCCCAGCATTTT. This encodes CASRSPTGNQPQHF.

The CDR3 is CASSFSGSSDTQYF. DNA for the CDR3: TGTGCCAGCAGCTTCAGCGGGAGTTCAGATACGCAGTATTTT. This rearrangement joins TRBV5-6 to TRBJ2-3; 8 bases are shared with TRBD2. The CDR3 loop spans 14 amino acids. Looked up from germline, CDR1 is SGHDT and CDR2 is YYEEEE. V was clipped by 2 bases and J by 4 bases; unmatched bases: 3.

The chain recombines TRBV13 with TRBJ1-2, with 10 bases lining up with TRBD1. The trim removed 2 bases at V and 4 bases at J, leaving 10 bases unmatched. The CDR3 spans 17 residues. CDR1 PRHDT and CDR2 FYEKMQ come from the germline V gene (reference sequence). The CDR3 DNA is TGTGCCAGCAGCTTAAGGAACTCCGGGACAGGGGCCTATGGCTACACCTTC. This translates into CASSLRNSGTGAYGYTF.

Here the CDR3 reads CASSTDRGYSYEQYF. The CDR3, as DNA: TGTGCCAGTAGTACGGACAGGGGGTATAGTTACGAGCAGTACTTC. The gene calls are TRBV19 and TRBJ2-7; 10 positions agree with TRBD1. The CDR3 totals 15 residues. The germline V gene has CDR1 LNHDA and CDR2 SQIVND (reference sequence). The ends lost 4 bases at V and 4 bases at J; junction bases unmatched: 7.

The chain has TRBV5-6 and TRBJ2-1; possible D gene TRBD2, 6 bases. V was cut by 4 bases and J by 8 bases, with 19 bases left in between. The CDR3 loop spans 15 amino acids. Germline V lookup: CDR1 SGHDT, CDR2 YYEEEE. The CDR3 DNA sequence: TGTGCCAGCAGCCCGCTTGCGGGATGGTACTATGAGCAGTTCTTC. Protein sequence: CASSPLAGWYYEQFF.

V is TRBV29-1 and J is TRBJ2-1, with TRBD2 identical over 14 bases. J was trimmed by 10 bases and V by 7 bases; bases with no gene match: 9. Germline V gene lookup returns CDR1 SQVTM and CDR2 ANQGSEA. This CDR3 spans 14 amino acids. The CDR3 nucleotides are TGCAGCGGCCGACTAGCGGGAGGGCCGTCGGAGCAGTTCTTC. Protein sequence: CSGRLAGGPSEQFF.

This chain uses TRBV7-8 with TRBJ1-2; 7 bases map to TRBD1. Germline assignment: CDR1 SGHVS and CDR2 FQNEAQ. The CDR3 is 17 amino acids. With 4 bases clipped from V and 0 bases from J, the junction kept 11 bases outside the gene matches. The CDR3 here is CASSWSPLRGANYGYTF. The DNA of the CDR3 is TGTGCCAGCAGCTGGAGTCCTCTCAGGGGGGCTAACTATGGCTACACCTTC.

This chain connects TRBV7-8 to TRBJ2-7, with unresolved D. The length of the CDR3 is 13 residues. V dropped 1 base and J dropped 3 bases, with 7 bases sitting between them. Germline CDR1 reads SGHVS; CDR2 reads FQNEAQ. The CDR3 bases are TGTGCCAGCAGCTTAGGTGGGGTCTACGAGCAGTACTTC. This sequence encodes CASSLGGVYEQYF.

CDR3 in DNA: TGTGCCAGCAGCGTAGAAACTACAGGACAGGGCAATCAGCCCCAGCATTTT. Encoded protein: CASSVETTGQGNQPQHF. This chain links TRBV9 with TRBJ1-5; TRBD1 aligns across 7 bases. This CDR3 spans 17 amino acids. The junction had 8 bases not matched to a gene; V was cut back by 0 bases and J by 2 bases. CDR1 and CDR2 from the germline V gene are SGDLS and YYNGEE.

The rearrangement joins TRBV6-5 to TRBJ1-5, with D possibly being TRBD1 (5 bases). Looked up from germline, CDR1 is MNHEY and CDR2 is SVGAGI. Deletions cut 5 bases from V and 6 bases from J, with 17 bases between. The CDR3 consists of 15 residues. CDR3 coding DNA: TGTGCCAGCAGTAGGGCGGGGGACGCCGGTCAGCCCCAGCATTTT. Translating it yields CASSRAGDAGQPQHF.